Listed below are T cell receptor beta chains from one sample, sequenced in a study of T cell repertoires in cytomegalovirus infection. One entry per CDR3 protein results from TCRdb running MiXCR on the reads. Of roughly 230,000 distinct CDR3 sequences listed, over 20% were seen once; the top ten hold roughly 18%. The source material was CD8+ T cells from PBMCs. Receptors originate from a human donor in good health (CMV status not recorded). Some clones in this sample may be carry-over from other donors' samples. Each CDR3 is given with its conserved first and last residue. The D gene is left open where the match is weak. The size entry is marked missing in some rows and otherwise reads once, few, many or a size class.

NA	21	TRBV5-4	NA	TRBJ2-5	CASSSETNRDSNPLEGETQYF	TGTGCCAGCAGCTCGGAAACGAACCGGGACTCCAACCCTCTGGAGGGAGAGACCCAGTACTTC
NA	12	TRBV11-1	NA	TRBJ1-1	CASSLRPTEAFF	TGTGCCAGCAGCTTAAGACCGACTGAAGCTTTCTTT
few	15	TRBV7-9	NA	TRBJ2-3	CASSLGPRATDTQYF	TGTGCCAGCAGCTTAGGGCCGAGGGCGACAGATACGCAGTATTTT
few	16	TRBV7-9	NA	TRBJ2-6	CASSPPSGFGANVLTF	TGTGCCAGCAGCCCACCATCGGGGTTCGGGGCCAACGTCCTGACTTTC
NA	15	TRBV29-1	TRBD1	TRBJ1-1	CSAFGQGGMNTEAFF	TGCAGCGCCTTCGGACAGGGGGGGATGAACACTGAAGCTTTCTTT
NA	13	TRBV20-1	NA	TRBJ2-7	CSARNGYSYEQYF	TGCAGTGCTAGAAATGGGTACTCCTACGAGCAGTACTTC
NA	14	TRBV5-6	NA	TRBJ2-7	CASSLPVSSYEQYF	TGTGCCAGCAGCTTGCCGGTGAGCTCCTACGAGCAGTACTTC
few	13	TRBV19	TRBD2	TRBJ2-1	CAIGTGGVNEQFF	TGTGCCATAGGGACCGGGGGGGTCAATGAGCAGTTCTTC
NA	15	TRBV28	NA	TRBJ2-2	CASSFLGQNTGELFF	TGTGCCAGCAGTTTCCTGGGACAGAACACCGGGGAGCTGTTTTTT
NA	16	TRBV28	NA	TRBJ1-6	CASRTSHRDDRSPLHF	TGTGCCAGCAGGACCTCCCACAGGGACGATCGATCACCCCTCCACTTT
NA	13	TRBV7-9	NA	TRBJ2-5	CASSPAWGETQYF	TGTGCCAGCAGTCCCGCTTGGGGGGAGACCCAGTACTTC
few	13	TRBV7-2	NA	TRBJ1-2	CAIDGGANYGYTF	TGTGCCATTGATGGGGGGGCTAACTATGGCTACACCTTC
NA	16	TRBV11-3	TRBD1	TRBJ1-3	CASSPGQGAGWNTIYF	TGTGCCAGCAGCCCAGGACAGGGGGCTGGATGGAACACCATATATTTT
many	15	TRBV7-2	NA	TRBJ1-3	CASTPGKGAGNTIYF	TGTGCCAGCACCCCGGGCAAAGGCGCCGGAAACACCATATATTTT
few	16	TRBV4-1	NA	TRBJ2-1	CASSQEGGNSYNEQFF	TGCGCCAGCAGCCAAGAGGGCGGAAACTCCTACAATGAGCAGTTCTTC
many	14	TRBV7-9	TRBD1	TRBJ2-4	CASSPTTGEYIQYF	TGTGCCAGCAGCCCAACGACAGGGGAATACATTCAGTACTTC
many	14	TRBV7-8	TRBD1	TRBJ2-7	CASSPGTAFYEQYF	TGTGCCAGCAGCCCCGGGACAGCCTTCTACGAGCAGTACTTC
few	14	TRBV7-6	NA	TRBJ2-7	CASSYRDMAYEQYF	TGTGCCAGCAGCTACCGGGACATGGCCTACGAGCAGTACTTC
NA	15	TRBV4-2	NA	TRBJ2-1	CASSQESGAYNEQFF	TGTGCCAGCAGCCAAGAGTCGGGGGCCTACAATGAGCAGTTCTTC
NA	17	TRBV7-3	TRBD2	TRBJ2-1	CASSLEWRGASYNEQFF	TGTGCCAGCAGCTTAGAGTGGCGGGGGGCCTCCTACAATGAGCAGTTCTTC
few	13	TRBV29-1	TRBD1	TRBJ2-7	CSVGDRYSYEQYF	TGCAGCGTGGGGGACAGGTACTCCTACGAGCAGTACTTC
few	15	TRBV10-3	NA	TRBJ2-5	CAISERPGVQETQYF	TGTGCCATCAGTGAGAGGCCGGGGGTACAAGAGACCCAGTACTTC
NA	12	TRBV5-6	NA	TRBJ2-1	CASSLAQDEQFF	TGTGCCAGCAGCTTGGCCCAGGATGAGCAGTTCTTC
NA	14	TRBV14	NA	TRBJ1-1	CASSQWPENTEAFF	TGTGCCAGCAGCCAATGGCCGGAGAACACTGAAGCTTTCTTT
NA	12	TRBV2	NA	TRBJ2-7	CASTGRLNEQYF	TGTGCCAGTACCGGGCGTCTGAACGAGCAGTACTTC
few	15	TRBV12-2	NA	TRBJ1-1	CASRLKGGPSLWAFF	TGTGCAAGTCGCTTAAAAGGGGGCCCCAGCTTGTGGGCTTTCTTT
NA	14	TRBV2	NA	TRBJ2-5	CASSGTDGWETQYF	TGTGCCAGCAGTGGGACAGATGGTTGGGAGACCCAGTACTTC
NA	18	TRBV6-2/TRBV6-3	TRBD1	TRBJ1-1	CASSYLHAGGAWKTEAFF	TGTGCCAGCAGTTACCTCCACGCAGGGGGCGCTTGGAAGACTGAAGCTTTCTTT
NA	15	TRBV2	NA	TRBJ1-5	CASSEVGVSNQPQHF	TGTGCCAGCAGTGAAGTAGGGGTTAGCAATCAGCCCCAGCATTTT
few	16	TRBV4-2	NA	TRBJ1-2	CASSQGPLLGMGGYTF	TGTGCCAGCAGCCAAGGCCCCCTGTTGGGGATGGGTGGCTACACCTTC
many	16	TRBV7-2	TRBD2	TRBJ2-1	CASRLTNQRGGNEQFF	TGTGCCAGCAGGCTCACAAACCAGCGGGGGGGCAATGAGCAGTTCTTC
few	14	TRBV29-1	TRBD1	TRBJ1-2	CSVHAGTENYGYTF	TGCAGCGTCCACGCCGGGACAGAAAACTATGGCTACACCTTC
NA	12	TRBV11-2	NA	TRBJ2-7	CASSPHDYEQYF	TGTGCCAGCAGCCCCCACGACTACGAGCAGTACTTC
few	14	TRBV3-1	NA	TRBJ2-3	CASSQDLITDTQYF	TGTGCCAGCAGCCAAGATCTTATCACAGATACGCAGTATTTT
few	13	TRBV20-1	NA	TRBJ2-7	CSAKGRVTYEQYF	TGCAGTGCTAAAGGAAGGGTTACCTACGAGCAGTACTTC
NA	15	TRBV7-2	TRBD2	TRBJ2-1	CASSARGAVRNEQFF	TGTGCCAGCAGCGCGCGGGGGGCAGTCCGCAATGAGCAGTTCTTC
few	13	TRBV6-6	NA	TRBJ1-1	CASSPEANTEAFF	TGTGCCAGCAGTCCGGAAGCTAACACTGAAGCTTTCTTT
NA	13	TRBV19	NA	TRBJ1-1	CASSWSGATEAFF	TGTGCCAGTAGTTGGTCGGGGGCGACTGAAGCTTTCTTT
NA	17	TRBV2	NA	TRBJ2-3	CASEAGQVLTSTDTQYF	TGTGCCAGCGAGGCAGGTCAAGTACTAACTAGCACAGATACGCAGTATTTT
NA	14	TRBV29-1	NA	TRBJ2-2	CNLLGRTTPGELFF	TGCAACCTCTTGGGGCGGACCACACCCGGGGAGCTGTTTTTT
many	18	TRBV10-3	NA	TRBJ2-7	CAISDPEERGLSTYEQYF	TGTGCCATCAGTGACCCGGAGGAAAGGGGATTAAGTACCTACGAGCAGTACTTC
few	15	TRBV12-3/TRBV12-4	NA	TRBJ2-3	CASSQNSFPTDTQYF	TGTGCCAGCAGTCAAAATTCGTTCCCCACAGATACGCAGTATTTT
few	13	TRBV20-1	NA	TRBJ2-1	CSARALGANEQFF	TGCAGTGCTAGAGCGTTAGGGGCCAATGAGCAGTTCTTC
NA	16	TRBV30	TRBD2	TRBJ2-1	CACASVDRGSYYEQFF	TGTGCCTGCGCCAGCGTCGATCGCGGGAGTTACTATGAGCAGTTCTTC
NA	12	TRBV4-1	NA	TRBJ1-6	CASSQVGSPLHF	TGCGCCAGCAGCCAAGTTGGATCACCCCTCCACTTT
NA	12	TRBV29-1	NA	TRBJ2-7	CSVEDARYEQYF	TGCAGCGTTGAAGATGCCCGATACGAGCAGTACTTC